The 2 T cell receptor beta chains presented below share a single source sample, sequenced in a study of CD8+CD57+ T cells in acquired aplastic anemia. Profiling that covered TCR beta VDJ and CDR3 relied on genomic DNA as its template. TCRdb called the reads again in MiXCR, with one record for every CDR3 protein. The sample comprises tens of thousands of distinct CDR3 sequences, roughly two thirds of which are singletons, and around a quarter rests with the top ten. Sequenced sample: sorted CD4+, CD8+, or CD8+CD57+ T cells (not recorded which) from PBMCs. Source of these receptors: a human donor in good health, serving as a control.

The chain uses TRBV6-5 and TRBJ2-5; 7 positions agree with TRBD2. Germline V gene data show CDR1 as MNHEY and CDR2 as SVGAGI. This CDR3 contains 14 residues. V lost 0 bases to trimming and J lost 4 bases; unmatched junction nucleotides: 2. In DNA form, the CDR3 reads TGTGCCAGCAGTTACTCGGGGGGGGGAGAGACCCAGTACTTC. This translates into CASSYSGGGETQYF.

By proportion, this clonotype is medium-sized. The chain has TRBV20-1 and TRBJ2-5; TRBD2 might be the D (7 bases). Trimming took 3 bases from V and 1 from J, leaving 15 bases between them. CDR1 and CDR2 (germline): DFQATT, SNEGSKA (reference sequence). The CDR3 loop spans 15 amino acids. The CDR3 protein is CSAREGRGFQETQYF. CDR3 nucleotides: TGCAGTGCTAGGGAGGGGAGGGGGTTCCAAGAGACCCAGTACTTC.